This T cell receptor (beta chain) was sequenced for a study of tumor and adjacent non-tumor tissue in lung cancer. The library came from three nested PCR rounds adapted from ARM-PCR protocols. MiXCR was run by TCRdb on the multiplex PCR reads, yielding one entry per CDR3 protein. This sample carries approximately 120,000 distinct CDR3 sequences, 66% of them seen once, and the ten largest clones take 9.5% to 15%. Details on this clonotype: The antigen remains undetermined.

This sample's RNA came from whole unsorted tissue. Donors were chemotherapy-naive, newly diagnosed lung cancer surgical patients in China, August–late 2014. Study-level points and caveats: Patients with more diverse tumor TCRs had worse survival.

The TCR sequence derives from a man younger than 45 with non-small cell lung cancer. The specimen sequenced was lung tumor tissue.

As DNA, the CDR3 is TGTGCCAGCAGCTTGGCCACGCGGAGAGACGGCTACGAGCAGTACTTC. This codes for CASSLATRRDGYEQYF. V and J are TRBV5-6 and TRBJ2-7, with D uncertain. Trimming shortened V by 0 bases and J by 3 bases, and 16 bases separated the two germline ends. The CDR3 totals 16 residues. Germline V gene data show CDR1 as SGHDT and CDR2 as YYEEEE.